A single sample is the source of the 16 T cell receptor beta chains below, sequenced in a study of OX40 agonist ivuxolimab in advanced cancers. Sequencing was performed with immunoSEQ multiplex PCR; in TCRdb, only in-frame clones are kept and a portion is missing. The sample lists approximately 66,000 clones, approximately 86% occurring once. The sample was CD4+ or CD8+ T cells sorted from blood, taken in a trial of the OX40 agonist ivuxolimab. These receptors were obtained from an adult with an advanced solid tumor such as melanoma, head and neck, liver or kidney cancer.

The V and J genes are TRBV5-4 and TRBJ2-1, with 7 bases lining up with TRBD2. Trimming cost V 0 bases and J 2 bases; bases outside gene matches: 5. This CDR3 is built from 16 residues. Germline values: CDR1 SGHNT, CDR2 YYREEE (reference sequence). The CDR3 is CASSLEGGGTYNEQFF. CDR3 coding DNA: TGTGCCAGCAGCTTGGAGGGCGGGGGAACCTACAATGAGCAGTTCTTC.

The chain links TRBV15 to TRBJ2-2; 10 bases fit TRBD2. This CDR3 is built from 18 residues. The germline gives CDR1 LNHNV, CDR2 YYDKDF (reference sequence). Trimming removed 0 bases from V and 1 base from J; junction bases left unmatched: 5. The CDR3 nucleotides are TGTGCCACCAGCAGAGAGGGGCTAGCGGGAGTGAACACCGGGGAGCTGTTTTTT. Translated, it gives CATSREGLAGVNTGELFF.

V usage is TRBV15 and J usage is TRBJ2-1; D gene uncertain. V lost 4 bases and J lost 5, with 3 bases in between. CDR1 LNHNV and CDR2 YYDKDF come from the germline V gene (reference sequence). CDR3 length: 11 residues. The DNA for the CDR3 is TGTGCCACCAGCACCCACAATGAGCAGTTCTTC. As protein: CATSTHNEQFF.

CDR3 loop: CASSSELVNRGRQAFF. The CDR3 DNA reads as TGTGCCAGCAGCAGTGAATTGGTGAACAGGGGGCGGCAAGCTTTCTTT. The chain is built from TRBV25-1 and TRBJ1-1; 9 bases are a match to TRBD1. The CDR3 sequence is 16 residues long. Germline V gives CDR1 MGHDK, CDR2 SYGVNS. The J segment lost 9 bases and the V segment lost 6 bases, leaving 17 bases of the junction unmatched.

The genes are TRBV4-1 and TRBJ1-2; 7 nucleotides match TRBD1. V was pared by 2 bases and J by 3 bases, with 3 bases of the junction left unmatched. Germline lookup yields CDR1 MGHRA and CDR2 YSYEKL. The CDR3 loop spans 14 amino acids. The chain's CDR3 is CASSQRTGDYGYTF. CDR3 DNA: TGCGCCAGCAGCCAACGGACAGGAGACTATGGCTACACCTTC.

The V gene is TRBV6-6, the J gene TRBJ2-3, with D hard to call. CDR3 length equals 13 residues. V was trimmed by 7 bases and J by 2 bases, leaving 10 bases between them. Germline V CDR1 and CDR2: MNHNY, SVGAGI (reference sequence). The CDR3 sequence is CASIEALTDTQYF. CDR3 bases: TGTGCCAGCATTGAGGCACTCACAGATACGCAGTATTTT.

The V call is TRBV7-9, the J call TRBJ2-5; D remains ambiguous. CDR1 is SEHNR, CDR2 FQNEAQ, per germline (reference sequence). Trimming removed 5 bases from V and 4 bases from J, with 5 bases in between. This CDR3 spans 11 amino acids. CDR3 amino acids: CASSKGETQYF. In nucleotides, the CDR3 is TGTGCCAGCAGCAAAGGAGAGACCCAGTACTTC.

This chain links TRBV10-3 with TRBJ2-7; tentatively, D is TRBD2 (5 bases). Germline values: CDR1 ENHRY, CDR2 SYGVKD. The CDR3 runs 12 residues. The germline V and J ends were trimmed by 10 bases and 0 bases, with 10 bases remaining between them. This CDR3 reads CATSGNSYEQYF. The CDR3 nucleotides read TGTGCCACCAGCGGAAACTCCTACGAGCAGTACTTC.

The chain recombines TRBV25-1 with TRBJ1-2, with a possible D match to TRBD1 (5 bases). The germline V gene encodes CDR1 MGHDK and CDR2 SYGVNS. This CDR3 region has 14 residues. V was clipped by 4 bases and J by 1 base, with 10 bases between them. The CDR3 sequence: CASSGGFNNYGYTF. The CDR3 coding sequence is TGTGCCAGCAGTGGGGGGTTCAATAACTATGGCTACACCTTC.

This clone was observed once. The CDR3, as DNA: TGTGCCAGTAGTAACTTCGGAGGGGCAGCGTACGAGCAGTACTTC. It translates to CASSNFGGAAYEQYF. The rearrangement joins TRBV19 to TRBJ2-7, with D possibly matching TRBD2 (6 bases). V lost 4 bases and J 4 bases, leaving 17 bases between the germline ends. The CDR3 runs to 15 residues. CDR1 is LNHDA, CDR2 SQIVND, per germline (reference sequence).

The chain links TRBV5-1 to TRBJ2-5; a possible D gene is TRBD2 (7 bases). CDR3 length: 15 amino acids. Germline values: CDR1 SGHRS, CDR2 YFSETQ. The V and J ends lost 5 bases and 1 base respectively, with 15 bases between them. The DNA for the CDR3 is TGCGCCAGCAGGGACCTGCGGGGGCCCCAAGAGACCCAGTACTTC. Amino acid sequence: CASRDLRGPQETQYF.

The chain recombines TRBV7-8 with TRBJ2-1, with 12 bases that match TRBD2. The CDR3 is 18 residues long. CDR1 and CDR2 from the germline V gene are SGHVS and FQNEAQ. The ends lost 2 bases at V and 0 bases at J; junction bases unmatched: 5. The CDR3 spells CASSLQLAGGHSYNEQFF. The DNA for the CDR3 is TGTGCCAGCAGCTTACAACTAGCGGGGGGACACTCCTACAATGAGCAGTTCTTC. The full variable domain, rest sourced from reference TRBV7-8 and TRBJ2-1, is GAGVSQSPRYKVAKRGQDVALRCDPISGHVSLFWYQQALGQGPEFLTYFQNEAQLDKSGLPSDRFFAERPEGSVSTLKIQRTQQEDSAVYLCASSLQLAGGHSYNEQFFGPGTRLTVL.

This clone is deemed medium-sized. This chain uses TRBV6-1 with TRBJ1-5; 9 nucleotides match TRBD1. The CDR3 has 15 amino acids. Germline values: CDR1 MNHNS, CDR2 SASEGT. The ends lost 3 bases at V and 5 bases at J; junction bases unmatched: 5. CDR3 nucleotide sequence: TGTGCCAGCAGTGATCAGGACAGGGGCCATCAGCCCCAGCATTTT. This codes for CASSDQDRGHQPQHF.

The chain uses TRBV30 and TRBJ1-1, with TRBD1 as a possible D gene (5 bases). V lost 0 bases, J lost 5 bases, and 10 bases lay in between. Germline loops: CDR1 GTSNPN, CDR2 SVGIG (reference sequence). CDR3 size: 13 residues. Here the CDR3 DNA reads TGTGCCTGGAGTGTCGCAGGGTCAACTGAAGCTTTCTTT. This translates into CAWSVAGSTEAFF.

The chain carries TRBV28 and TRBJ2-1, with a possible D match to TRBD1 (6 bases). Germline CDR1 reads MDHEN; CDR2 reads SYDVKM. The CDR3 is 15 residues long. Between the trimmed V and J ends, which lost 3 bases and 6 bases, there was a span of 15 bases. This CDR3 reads CASSFGQGPSNEQFF. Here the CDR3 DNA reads TGTGCCAGCAGTTTTGGGCAGGGGCCGAGCAATGAGCAGTTCTTC.

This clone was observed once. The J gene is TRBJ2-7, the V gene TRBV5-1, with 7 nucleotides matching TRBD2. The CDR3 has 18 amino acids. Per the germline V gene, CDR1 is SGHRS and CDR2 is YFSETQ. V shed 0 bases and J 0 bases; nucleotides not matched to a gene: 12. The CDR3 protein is CASSLEPLREGISYEQYF. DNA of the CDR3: TGCGCCAGCAGCTTGGAACCCCTCAGGGAGGGTATCTCCTACGAGCAGTACTTC.